A single sample is the source of the 21 T cell receptor beta chains below, sequenced in a study of spatial heterogeneity in lung cancer. TCRdb re-called the 5' RACE reads with MiXCR, one entry per CDR3 protein. The profile shows 15,000 to 20,000 distinct CDR3 sequences, approximately 8.5% of them singletons. Noted time point: blood at routine non-recurrence follow-up after resection. The sample was PBMCs, taken at follow-up. Every receptor here comes from a male donor with early-stage non-small cell lung cancer.

The rearrangement uses TRBV7-2 and TRBJ2-3; 8 bases line up with TRBD2. Per germline, CDR1 SGHTA and CDR2 FQGNSA. V gave up 1 base and J gave up 1 base; unmatched junction bases: 1. The CDR3 spans 15 residues. The CDR3 nucleotides are TGTGCCAGCAGCTTAGTAGCGGGATGCACAGATACGCAGTATTTT. Amino acid sequence: CASSLVAGCTDTQYF. Combining the CDR3 with reference TRBV7-2 and TRBJ2-3 gives the whole variable domain GAGVSQSPSNKVTEKGKDVELRCDPISGHTALYWYRQSLGQGLEFLIYFQGNSAPDKSGLPSDRFSAERTGGSVSTLTIQRTQQEDSAVYLCASSLVAGCTDTQYFGPGTRLTVL.

At least ten counts were recorded for this clonotype. V is TRBV10-1 and J is TRBJ2-1; perhaps TRBD1 as D (6 bases). This CDR3 is built from 16 residues. The germline CDR1 and CDR2 sequences are WNHNN and SYGVQD (reference sequence). Trimming removed 0 bases at V and 6 bases at J, with 15 bases between. The DNA of the CDR3 is TGCGCCAGCAGTGAGTCAAACAGGGATGGCCTCAATGAGCAGTTCTTC. Translation gives CASSESNRDGLNEQFF.

The gene calls are TRBV4-1 and TRBJ2-3, with 8 bases fitting TRBD1. Germline V lookup: CDR1 MGHRA, CDR2 YSYEKL. CDR3 length equals 15 residues. V was pared by 3 bases and J by 2 bases, with 4 bases of the junction left unmatched. The CDR3 sequence is CASSQGRGLTDTQYF. The CDR3, as DNA: TGCGCCAGCAGCCAGGGCAGGGGGCTCACAGATACGCAGTATTTT.

This clonotype was counted many times. This chain connects TRBV29-1 to TRBJ2-5, with TRBD1 identical over 10 bases. In germline, CDR1 is SQVTM, CDR2 ANQGSEA. V lost 4 bases and J lost 5; bases outside the gene matches: 1. This CDR3 comprises 12 residues. The CDR3 nucleotides read TGCAGCGTTGCGGGACAGGGGGAGACCCAGTACTTC. It is translated as CSVAGQGETQYF.

V usage is TRBV7-2 and J usage is TRBJ1-3; 7 bases align to TRBD1. The CDR3 consists of 14 residues. The junction had 5 bases not matched to a gene; V was cut back by 5 bases and J by 4 bases. Germline CDR1 SGHTA, CDR2 FQGNSA. CDR3 protein: CASSPTGPGNTIYF. CDR3 DNA sequence: TGTGCCAGCAGCCCGACAGGGCCCGGAAACACCATATATTTT.

The CDR3 here is CASSASGRSSYNEQFF. CDR3 coding DNA: TGTGCCAGCAGTGCTAGCGGGAGGAGCTCCTACAATGAGCAGTTCTTC. The rearrangement uses TRBV6-2 or TRBV6-3 and TRBJ2-1; 11 bases map to TRBD2. Germline V CDR1 and CDR2: MNHEY, SVGEGT. This CDR3 is 16 amino acids long. With 5 bases clipped from V and 0 bases from J, the junction kept 3 bases outside the gene matches.

This clonotype showed up many times. The rearrangement joins TRBV5-4 to TRBJ1-6; 9 bases fit TRBD1. Unmatched junction bases numbered 9, after V lost 4 bases and J lost 10 bases. CDR1 and CDR2 from the germline V gene are SGHNT and YYREEE (reference sequence). CDR3 size: 15 residues. CDR3: CASSTGQGRGSPLHF. In DNA, the CDR3 is TGTGCCAGCAGCACTGGACAGGGGAGGGGCTCACCCCTCCACTTT.

The chain combines TRBV12-3 or TRBV12-4 with TRBJ2-1; 9 positions match TRBD1. Trimming took 8 bases from V and 9 from J; bases not matched to a gene: 14. This CDR3 region has 15 residues. CDR3 residues: CASGNSGTGKGEQFF. In DNA, the CDR3 is TGTGCCAGCGGAAACTCCGGGACAGGGAAGGGTGAGCAGTTCTTC.

This clonotype was counted ten times or more. The chain joins TRBV12-3 or TRBV12-4 to TRBJ2-1; D might be TRBD1 (6 bases). Trimming took 3 bases from V and 2 from J, leaving 11 bases between them. CDR3 size: 15 residues. The CDR3 region has the DNA TGTGCCAGCAGTTTCACGGACAGTACCTACAATGAGCAGTTCTTC. Translating gives CASSFTDSTYNEQFF.

This clonotype was observed at least ten times. The genes are TRBV7-8 and TRBJ1-6; D possibly corresponds to TRBD1 (5 bases). V shed 11 bases and J shed 10 bases, with 21 bases lying between them. Germline V gene sequence: CDR1 SGHVS, CDR2 FQNEAQ. The CDR3 has 14 residues. CDR3 protein: CACRRRGFESPLHF. DNA of the CDR3: TGTGCCTGCCGCCGTAGGGGCTTTGAGTCACCCCTCCACTTT.

This clonotype was seen a handful of times. The V call is TRBV25-1, the J call TRBJ2-5, with TRBD1 identical over 11 bases. The CDR3 spans 15 residues. Unmatched junction bases numbered 8, after V lost 7 bases and J lost 4 bases. The germline V gene has CDR1 MGHDK and CDR2 SYGVNS. The CDR3 region has the DNA TGTGCCAGCAACCCCGGGACAGGGGGTTCAGAGACCCAGTACTTC. It yields the protein CASNPGTGGSETQYF.

This clonotype occurred many times. The rearrangement joins TRBV7-6 to TRBJ2-6; D uncertain. The CDR3 is 16 residues long. The V gene's germline CDR1 is SGHVS and CDR2 FNYEAQ. Trimming left V 3 bases short and J 0 bases short, with 9 bases between. CDR3 residues: CASSLSVGSGANVLTF. CDR3 coding DNA: TGTGCCAGCAGCTTGTCAGTAGGCTCTGGGGCCAACGTCCTGACTTTC.

The chain uses TRBV29-1 and TRBJ2-1; D possibly corresponds to TRBD2 (6 bases). The V gene lost 1 base and the J gene lost 0 bases, with 16 bases spanning the gap. The CDR3 spans 17 residues. Germline V gene sequence: CDR1 SQVTM, CDR2 ANQGSEA. CDR3 in amino acids: CSVEGDWGTSSYNEQFF. The CDR3 nucleotides are TGCAGCGTTGAAGGGGACTGGGGCACGAGCTCCTACAATGAGCAGTTCTTC.

This clonotype came up many times. The rearrangement links TRBV4-3 to TRBJ1-1; no definite D call. Germline V gene sequence: CDR1 LGHNA, CDR2 YSLEER. With 3 bases removed from V and 5 bases from J, the gap between germline ends came to 13 bases. The CDR3 has 14 residues. CDR3 in DNA: TGCGCCAGCAGCCAGAGCCGGGTACGGACTGAAGCTTTCTTT. Its protein is CASSQSRVRTEAFF.

This clonotype was counted at least ten times. The rearrangement uses TRBV5-6 and TRBJ2-7; D is ambiguous. The germline V and J ends were trimmed by 0 bases and 2 bases, with 3 bases remaining between them. The CDR3 contains 12 residues. CDR1 SGHDT and CDR2 YYEEEE come from the germline V gene. CDR3 residues: CASSLEAYEQYF. CDR3 DNA sequence: TGTGCCAGCAGCTTGGAAGCCTACGAGCAGTACTTC.

Many counts were recorded for this clonotype. The genes are TRBV6-2 or TRBV6-3 and TRBJ2-1; D is possibly TRBD1 (6 bases). The CDR3 sequence is 16 residues long. Germline values: CDR1 MNHEY, CDR2 SVGEGT. V lost 4 bases, J lost 4 bases, and 17 bases lay in between. For the CDR3, the DNA is TGTGCCAGCAGTTCCCTTGACTTACAGGGTTACAATGAGCAGTTCTTC. This translates into CASSSLDLQGYNEQFF.

The chain has TRBV7-9 and TRBJ1-1, with D maybe TRBD1 (5 bases). Germline V gene data show CDR1 as SEHNR and CDR2 as FQNEAQ (reference sequence). The CDR3 is 14 residues long. V dropped 1 base and J dropped 6 bases, with 12 bases sitting between them. CDR3 amino acids: CASSLVLGVAEAFF. For the CDR3, the DNA is TGTGCCAGCAGCTTAGTTCTGGGGGTCGCTGAAGCTTTCTTT.

This clonotype was picked up a small number of times. The chain couples TRBV28 to TRBJ2-6; maybe TRBD1 (5 bases). CDR1 is MDHEN and CDR2 is SYDVKM in the germline V gene. The CDR3 sequence is 18 residues long. The V gene lost 5 bases and the J gene lost 0 bases, with 17 bases spanning the gap. The CDR3: CASSPLGQVRSGANVLTF. The DNA for the CDR3 is TGTGCCAGCAGTCCGTTGGGGCAGGTGCGCTCTGGGGCCAACGTCCTGACTTTC.

CDR3 sequence reads: CASSRGQGTYEQYF. The CDR3, as DNA: TGCGCCAGCAGCCGAGGACAGGGTACCTACGAGCAGTACTTC. The chain links TRBV4-1 to TRBJ2-7; 8 bases map to TRBD1. The CDR3 sequence is 14 residues long. Germline CDR1 MGHRA, CDR2 YSYEKL. V lost 4 bases and J lost 2; bases outside the gene matches: 4.

V and J are TRBV25-1 and TRBJ2-3, with D uncertain. V lost 3 bases, J lost 6 bases, and 10 bases lay in between. Germline loops: CDR1 MGHDK, CDR2 SYGVNS. This CDR3 is 13 amino acids long. The DNA of the CDR3 is TGTGCCAGCAGTGATCGTGGGTGGGATACGCAGTATTTT. It codes for CASSDRGWDTQYF.

The V call is TRBV12-3 or TRBV12-4, the J call TRBJ1-5; TRBD1 aligns across 9 bases. This CDR3 has 15 amino acids. Losses at the gene ends were 3 bases for V and 6 bases for J; bases not matched to a gene: 6. CDR3 sequence reads: CASSLGQGKSQPQHF. In nucleotides, the CDR3 is TGTGCCAGCAGTTTGGGACAGGGAAAGTCTCAGCCCCAGCATTTT.